A selection of T cell receptor beta chains follows, all from one sample in a study of T cells in Graves' hyperthyroidism and ophthalmopathy. TCRdb analysed the multiplex PCR reads with MiXCR anew, one entry per CDR3 protein. The table lists about 480,000 distinct CDR3 sequences, around 24% of them singletons. What was sequenced was blood. Every receptor here comes from a woman aged 25-40 years with Graves' ophthalmopathy. Each CDR3 is given with its conserved first and last residue. D genes are given only for firm matches. Size is stated for part of the rows, as once, few or many counts, or as a class when the clone is expanded.

TRBJ2-7	NA	15	many	TRBV20-1	TGCAGTGCCCCCGTCACCGGGGGAGCAACCTACGAGCAGTACTTC	CSAPVTGGATYEQYF
TRBJ2-7	TRBD2	14	once	TRBV30	TGTGCCTCACGCCGGCTAGCGGCCTCCTACGAGCAGTACTTC	CASRRLAASYEQYF
TRBJ2-7	NA	15	many	TRBV6-1	TGTGCCAGCAGGCGGGGGCAGGGGAGGGGATACGAGCAGTACTTC	CASRRGQGRGYEQYF
TRBJ2-5	NA	12	NA	TRBV20-1	TGCAGTGCTAAGAGAGGTGGAGAGACCCAGTACTTC	CSAKRGGETQYF
TRBJ1-1	NA	14	many	TRBV6-5	TGTGCCAGCAGTTACTCCGGGAAGAACACTGAAGCTTTCTTT	CASSYSGKNTEAFF
TRBJ2-2	NA	15	many	TRBV6-2/TRBV6-3	TGTGCCAGCAGTTACTCAACCTTGAACACCGGGGAGCTGTTTTTT	CASSYSTLNTGELFF
TRBJ1-1	NA	14	many	TRBV20-1	TGCAGTGCTAGGGAACAGGGAATTAACACTGAAGCTTTCTTT	CSAREQGINTEAFF
TRBJ2-7	NA	14	many	TRBV12-3/TRBV12-4	TGTGCCAGCAGTTTTTTGGGCAACCCCTACGAGCAGTACTTC	CASSFLGNPYEQYF
TRBJ2-2	NA	15	many	TRBV7-9	TGTGCCAGCAGCTCCAGTGAGAAGAACACCGGGGAGCTGTTTTTT	CASSSSEKNTGELFF
TRBJ2-7	TRBD2	15	NA	TRBV29-1	TGCAGCGTTCAAGGGTGGGCTAGCGGGGGCTACGAGCAGTACTTC	CSVQGWASGGYEQYF
TRBJ2-2	NA	14	many	TRBV12-3/TRBV12-4	TGTGCCAGCAGTTTCAGGGAAGGCACCGGGGAGCTGTTTTTT	CASSFREGTGELFF
TRBJ1-2	NA	12	many	TRBV2	TGTGCCAGCGAAGTTCGGGAAGGCGGCTACACCTTC	CASEVREGGYTF
TRBJ2-5	NA	16	many	TRBV20-1	TGCAGTGCTAGAGATAGTTTGCGGGCAGACCAAGAGACCCAGTACTTC	CSARDSLRADQETQYF
TRBJ1-1	NA	11	many	TRBV10-3	TGTGCCATCAGCGGCATCACTGAAGCTTTCTTT	CAISGITEAFF
TRBJ2-7	TRBD2	14	many	TRBV6-1	TGTGCCAGCAGTGAACTAGCGGGGATTAACGAGCAGTACTTC	CASSELAGINEQYF